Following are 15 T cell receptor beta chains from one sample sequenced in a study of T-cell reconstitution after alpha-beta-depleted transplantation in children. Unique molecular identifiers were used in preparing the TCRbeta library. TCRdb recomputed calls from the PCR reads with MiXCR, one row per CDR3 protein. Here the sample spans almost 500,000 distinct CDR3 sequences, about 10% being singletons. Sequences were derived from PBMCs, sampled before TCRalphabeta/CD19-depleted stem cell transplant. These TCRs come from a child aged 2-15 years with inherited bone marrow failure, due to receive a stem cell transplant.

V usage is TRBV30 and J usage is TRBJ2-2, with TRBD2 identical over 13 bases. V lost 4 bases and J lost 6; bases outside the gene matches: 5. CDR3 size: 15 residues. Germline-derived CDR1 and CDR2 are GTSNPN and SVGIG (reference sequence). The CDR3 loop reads CAWTGLAGVAGELFF. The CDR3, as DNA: TGTGCCTGGACAGGACTAGCGGGAGTAGCCGGGGAGCTGTTTTTT.

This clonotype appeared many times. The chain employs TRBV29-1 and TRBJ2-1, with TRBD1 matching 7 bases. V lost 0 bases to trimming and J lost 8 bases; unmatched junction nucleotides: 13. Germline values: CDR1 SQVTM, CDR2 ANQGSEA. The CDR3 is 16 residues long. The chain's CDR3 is CSVEELRTGATYEQFF. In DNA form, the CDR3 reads TGCAGCGTTGAAGAATTACGGACAGGAGCTACATATGAGCAGTTCTTC.

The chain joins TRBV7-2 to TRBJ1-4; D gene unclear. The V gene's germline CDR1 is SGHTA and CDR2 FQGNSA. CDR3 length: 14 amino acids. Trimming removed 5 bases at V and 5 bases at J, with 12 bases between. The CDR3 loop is CASSPRGGNEKLFF. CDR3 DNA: TGTGCCAGCAGCCCACGGGGAGGAAATGAAAAACTGTTTTTT.

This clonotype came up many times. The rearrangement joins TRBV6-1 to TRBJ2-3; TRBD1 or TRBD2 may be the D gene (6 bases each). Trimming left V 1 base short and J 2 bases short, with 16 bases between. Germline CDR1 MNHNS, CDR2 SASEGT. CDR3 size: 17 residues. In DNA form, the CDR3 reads TGTGCCAGCAGTGAAGGATGGGGGGCGCGAGACACAGATACGCAGTATTTT. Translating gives CASSEGWGARDTDTQYF.

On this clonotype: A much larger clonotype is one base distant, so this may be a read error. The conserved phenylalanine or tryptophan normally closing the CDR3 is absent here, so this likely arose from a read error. CDR3 amino acids: CSAYRGDTEAFV. The DNA of the CDR3 is TGCAGTGCGTATCGGGGGGACACTGAAGCTTTCGTT. This chain links TRBV20-1 with TRBJ1-1; perhaps TRBD1 as D (5 bases). The V and J ends lost 6 bases and 3 bases respectively, with 11 bases between them. Germline CDR1 reads DFQATT; CDR2 reads SNEGSKA (reference sequence). CDR3 length: 12 amino acids.

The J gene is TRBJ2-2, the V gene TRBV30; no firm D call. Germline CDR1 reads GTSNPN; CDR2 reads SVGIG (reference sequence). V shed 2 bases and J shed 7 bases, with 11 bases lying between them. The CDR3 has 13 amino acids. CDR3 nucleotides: TGTGCCTGGAGTCCCGACCCCGGCGGGGAGCTGTTTTTT. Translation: CAWSPDPGGELFF.

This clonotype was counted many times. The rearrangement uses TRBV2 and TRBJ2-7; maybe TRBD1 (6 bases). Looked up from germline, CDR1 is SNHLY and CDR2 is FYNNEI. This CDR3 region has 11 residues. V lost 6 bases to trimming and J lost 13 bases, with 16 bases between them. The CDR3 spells CASRELGGSYF. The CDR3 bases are TGTGCCAGCAGGGAACTAGGGGGATCATACTTC.

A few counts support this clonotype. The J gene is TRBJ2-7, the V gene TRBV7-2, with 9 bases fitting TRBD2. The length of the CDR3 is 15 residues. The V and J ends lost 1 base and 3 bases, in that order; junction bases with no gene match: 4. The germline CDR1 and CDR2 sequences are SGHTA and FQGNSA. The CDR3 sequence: CASSLVSGRNYEQYF. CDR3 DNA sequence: TGTGCCAGCAGCTTAGTTAGCGGGAGAAACTACGAGCAGTACTTC.

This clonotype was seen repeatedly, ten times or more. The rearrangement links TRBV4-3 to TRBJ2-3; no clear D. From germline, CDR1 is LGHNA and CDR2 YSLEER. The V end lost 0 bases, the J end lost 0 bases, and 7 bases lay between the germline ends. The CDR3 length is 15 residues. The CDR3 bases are TGCGCCAGCAGCCAAGAACGAGCTAGCACAGATACGCAGTATTTT. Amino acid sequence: CASSQERASTDTQYF.

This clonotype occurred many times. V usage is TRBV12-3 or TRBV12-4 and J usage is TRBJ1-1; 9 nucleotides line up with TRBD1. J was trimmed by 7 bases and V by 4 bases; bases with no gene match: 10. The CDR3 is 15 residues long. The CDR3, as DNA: TGTGCCAGCAGTTCCCAAACAGGGGGCGTTGGTGAAGCTTTCTTT. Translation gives CASSSQTGGVGEAFF.

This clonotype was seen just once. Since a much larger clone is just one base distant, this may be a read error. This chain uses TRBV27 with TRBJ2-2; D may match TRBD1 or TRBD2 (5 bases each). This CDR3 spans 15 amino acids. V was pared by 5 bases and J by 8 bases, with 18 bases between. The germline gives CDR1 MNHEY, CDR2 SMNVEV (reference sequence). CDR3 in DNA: TGTGCCAGCAGTATCCGGGACCTCAGCAGGGGGGAGCTGTTTTTT. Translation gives CASSIRDLSRGELFF.

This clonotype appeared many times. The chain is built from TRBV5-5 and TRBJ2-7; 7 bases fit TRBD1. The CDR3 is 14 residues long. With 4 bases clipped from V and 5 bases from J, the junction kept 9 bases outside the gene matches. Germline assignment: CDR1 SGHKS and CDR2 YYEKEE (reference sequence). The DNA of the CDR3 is TGTGCCAGCAGCCCAAGACAGGGTGGCCACGAGCAGTACTTC. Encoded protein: CASSPRQGGHEQYF.

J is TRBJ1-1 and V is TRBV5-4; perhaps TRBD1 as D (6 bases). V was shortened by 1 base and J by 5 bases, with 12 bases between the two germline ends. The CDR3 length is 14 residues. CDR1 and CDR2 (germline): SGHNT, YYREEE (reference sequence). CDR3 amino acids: CASSLKGGWTEAFF. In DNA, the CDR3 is TGTGCCAGCAGCTTGAAGGGGGGATGGACTGAAGCTTTCTTT.

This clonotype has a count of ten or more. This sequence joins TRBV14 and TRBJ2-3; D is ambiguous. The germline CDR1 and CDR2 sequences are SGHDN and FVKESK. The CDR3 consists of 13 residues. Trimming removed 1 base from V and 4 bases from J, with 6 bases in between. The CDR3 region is CASSQAASDTQYF. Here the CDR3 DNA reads TGTGCCAGCAGCCAAGCGGCATCAGATACGCAGTATTTT.

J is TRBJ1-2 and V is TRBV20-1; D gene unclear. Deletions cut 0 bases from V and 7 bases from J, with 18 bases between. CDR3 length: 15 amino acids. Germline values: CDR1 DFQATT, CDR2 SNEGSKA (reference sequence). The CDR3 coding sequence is TGCAGTGCTAGAGACGACCCGGTTGTGTTGGGTGGCTACACCTTC. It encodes CSARDDPVVLGGYTF.